Below, one T cell receptor (beta chain) is given with its context. The data were taken from a study of blood T cell repertoires in COVID-19. Study at large: T cells, B-cell-depleted T cells, or PBMCs supplied cDNA or gDNA.

Trimming pared 7 bases from V and 2 bases from J, leaving 14 bases between. This CDR3 is built from 13 residues. Germline assignment: CDR1 SQVTM and CDR2 ANQGSEA. In the authors' methods: Quantification of nucleated cells was approximated via reference gene primer amplification. Clones were sequenced by immunoSEQ multiplex PCR, and TCRdb holds only the in-frame ones, with some missing. That table supplies the V and J calls and clone size; D and trimming were determined from the DNA. This sample has about 140,000 clones, with about 77% found just once. This TCR came from a woman aged 50 to 60 with active or convalescent COVID-19. What was sequenced was peripheral blood. This rearrangement joins TRBV29-1 to TRBJ1-1; D gene ambiguous. CDR3 DNA sequence: TGCAGCGCATCGGAGGGAGGAAACACTGAAGCTTTCTTT. Translated: CSASEGGNTEAFF.